The 21 T cell receptor beta chains listed next were all sequenced from one sample in a study of blood T cell repertoires in COVID-19. Sequencing used immunoSEQ multiplex PCR; TCRdb keeps in-frame clones, though not all of them. The sample lists some 240,000 clones; approximately 88% were seen once. What was sequenced was peripheral blood. The receptors here all came from a woman aged 70-85 years with COVID-19, enrolled during active disease.

CDR3 amino acids: CASSQEGRYREGGNTIYF. The CDR3 DNA follows: TGTGCCAGCAGCCAAGAAGGACGGTACAGGGAGGGTGGAAACACCATATATTTT. The chain recombines TRBV3-1 (or the pseudogene TRBV3-2) with TRBJ1-3; maybe TRBD1 (6 bases). V was trimmed by 0 bases and J by 3 bases, leaving 18 bases between them. This CDR3 is 18 amino acids long. Germline lookup yields CDR1 LGHDT and CDR2 YNNKEL (reference sequence).

The chain has TRBV30 and TRBJ1-1; D is possibly TRBD1 (5 bases). The CDR3 consists of 12 residues. CDR1 and CDR2 from the germline V gene are GTSNPN and SVGIG (reference sequence). The V gene lost 4 bases and the J gene lost 7 bases, with 13 bases spanning the gap. CDR3 bases: TGTGCCTGGACTATTGCGGGGGTTGAAGCTTTCTTT. Protein sequence: CAWTIAGVEAFF.

The chain links TRBV3-1 (or the pseudogene TRBV3-2) to TRBJ1-2; 7 nucleotides line up with TRBD1. Per the germline V gene, CDR1 is LGHDT and CDR2 is YNNKEL (reference sequence). V was clipped by 2 bases and J by 7 bases; unmatched bases: 4. The CDR3 contains 13 residues. The CDR3 nucleotides read TGTGCCAGCAGCCAATCGACAGGGTTTGGCTACACCTTC. Translation gives CASSQSTGFGYTF.

The chain uses TRBV19 and TRBJ2-7, with TRBD2 matching over 8 bases. CDR3 length: 14 amino acids. Unmatched junction bases numbered 5, after V lost 4 bases and J lost 3 bases. The V gene's germline CDR1 is LNHDA and CDR2 SQIVND (reference sequence). The CDR3: CASSRTSLIYEQYF. CDR3 DNA: TGTGCCAGTAGTAGGACTAGCTTAATCTACGAGCAGTACTTC.

The chain couples TRBV29-1 to TRBJ2-3, with unresolved D. This CDR3 contains 12 residues. CDR1 and CDR2 (germline): SQVTM, ANQGSEA. Trimming removed 3 bases from V and 2 bases from J, with 6 bases in between. The CDR3: CSVDDFTDTQYF. The CDR3 DNA follows: TGCAGCGTTGATGACTTCACAGATACGCAGTATTTT.

The chain joins TRBV7-9 to TRBJ2-7; TRBD2 aligns across 10 bases. The CDR3 is 14 amino acids. Unmatched junction bases numbered 4, after V lost 4 bases and J lost 4 bases. Germline V gene sequence: CDR1 SEHNR, CDR2 FQNEAQ (reference sequence). The CDR3 DNA reads TGTGCCAGCAGCTCAGCGGGAGGGATGTACGAGCAGTACTTC. Encoded protein: CASSSAGGMYEQYF.

In nucleotides, the CDR3 is TGTGCCAGCTCACCACCGGGAGGGGAATCCTATGGCTACACCTTC. The encoded protein is CASSPPGGESYGYTF. The chain recombines TRBV18 with TRBJ1-2; a weak D match, TRBD1 (5 bases). V shed 0 bases and J shed 4 bases, with 12 bases lying between them. This CDR3 spans 15 amino acids. Germline CDR1 reads KGHSH; CDR2 reads LQKENI. Together with reference TRBV18 and TRBJ1-2, the CDR3 gives the full variable domain: NAGVMQNPRHLVRRRGQEARLRCSPMKGHSHVYWYRQLPEEGLKFMVYLQKENIIDESGMPKERFSAEFPKEGPSILRIQQVVRGDSAAYFCASSPPGGESYGYTFGSGTRLTVV.

This chain connects TRBV11-2 to TRBJ2-7; 7 positions match TRBD2. The germline CDR1 and CDR2 sequences are SGHAT and FQNNGV. The CDR3 length is 14 residues. The trim removed 3 bases at V and 6 bases at J, leaving 8 bases unmatched. The CDR3 is CASSFDGRASEQYF. The CDR3 DNA sequence: TGTGCCAGCAGCTTCGATGGGAGGGCCTCCGAGCAGTACTTC.

This clone is a singleton in its sample. This chain connects TRBV14 to TRBJ2-7, with 12 bases fitting TRBD2. With V trimmed by 4 bases and J by 5 bases, 6 bases remained unmatched. The germline CDR1 and CDR2 sequences are SGHDN and FVKESK. The CDR3 has 15 amino acids. The CDR3 coding sequence is TGTGCCAGCAGCCGCCGACTAGCGGGAGCCCACGAGCAGTACTTC. Its translation is CASSRRLAGAHEQYF.

CDR3 sequence reads: CASSAGSNGQPQHF. Written as DNA, the CDR3 is TGTGCCAGCTCAGCGGGGTCCAATGGTCAGCCCCAGCATTTT. The chain is built from TRBV28 and TRBJ1-5; D is undetermined. V lost 8 bases and J lost 6, with 17 bases in between. Germline V gives CDR1 MDHEN, CDR2 SYDVKM. The CDR3 contains 14 residues. Looking up the rest from reference TRBV28 and TRBJ1-5 gives the full variable domain: DVKVTQSSRYLVKRTGEKVFLECVQDMDHENMFWYRQDPGLGLRLIYFSYDVKMKEKGDIPEGYSVSREKKERFSLILESASTNQTSMYLCASSAGSNGQPQHFGDGTRLSIL.

This chain links TRBV28 with TRBJ1-4; the match to TRBD1 covers 9 bases. The germline CDR1 and CDR2 sequences are MDHEN and SYDVKM. The length of the CDR3 is 14 residues. V gave up 8 bases and J gave up 6 bases; unmatched junction bases: 7. CDR3: CASRTGQGYEKLFF. The CDR3 region has the DNA TGTGCCAGCCGGACGGGACAGGGATATGAAAAACTGTTTTTT.

The V call is TRBV7-2, the J call TRBJ2-5, with a possible D match to TRBD1 (6 bases). Germline V CDR1 and CDR2: SGHTA, FQGNSA. Between the trimmed V and J ends, which lost 0 bases and 5 bases, there was a span of 13 bases. This CDR3 region has 15 residues. The CDR3 bases are TGTGCCAGCAGCTTAGCATGGGGGCGCAGGGAGACCCAGTACTTC. It codes for CASSLAWGRRETQYF.

CDR3 in amino acids: CASSTGQGNTEAFF. As DNA, the CDR3 is TGTGCCAGTAGTACGGGACAGGGTAATACTGAAGCTTTCTTT. V gene TRBV19 combines with J gene TRBJ1-1, with 9 bases lining up with TRBD1. The CDR3 spans 14 residues. The V segment lost 4 bases and the J segment 5 bases; nucleotides outside the gene matches: 5. The germline CDR1 and CDR2 sequences are LNHDA and SQIVND (reference sequence).

The chain employs TRBV6-2 or TRBV6-3 and TRBJ1-5, with 11 bases identical to TRBD1. CDR3 length equals 15 residues. The V gene end was trimmed by 5 bases and the J gene end by 7 bases; junction bases not matched to a gene: 7. Germline CDR1 MNHEY, CDR2 SVGEGT. This CDR3 is CASSPSGTGGQPQHF. CDR3 bases: TGTGCCAGCAGTCCCTCCGGGACAGGGGGGCAGCCCCAGCATTTT.

The CDR3 sequence is CASSKDGDYEQYF. In DNA form, the CDR3 reads TGTGCCAGCAGCAAAGACGGAGACTACGAGCAGTACTTC. The chain links TRBV6-5 to TRBJ2-7; no firm D call. This CDR3 region has 13 residues. The germline V gene has CDR1 MNHEY and CDR2 SVGAGI. V lost 6 bases and J 3 bases, leaving 12 bases between the germline ends.

For the CDR3, the DNA is TGTGCCATCAGTGATTCGGCGGCGAAACAAGAGACCCAGTACTTC. Amino acids: CAISDSAAKQETQYF. The chain links TRBV10-3 to TRBJ2-5, with D unresolved. V was clipped by 3 bases and J by 2 bases, with 13 bases between them. In germline, CDR1 is ENHRY, CDR2 SYGVKD. The CDR3 length is 15 residues.

The chain employs TRBV2 and TRBJ2-3; maybe TRBD2 (6 bases). Trimming took off 8 bases at V and 2 bases at J, with 14 bases between the two ends. Germline-derived CDR1 and CDR2 are SNHLY and FYNNEI. The CDR3 has 14 amino acids. The CDR3 region has the DNA TGTGCCAGCGTTAGCGGTCTCAACACAGATACGCAGTATTTT. Its translation: CASVSGLNTDTQYF.

The chain links TRBV27 to TRBJ2-1; 9 bases match TRBD1. The germline CDR1 and CDR2 sequences are MNHEY and SMNVEV (reference sequence). The junction had 2 bases not matched to a gene; V was cut back by 4 bases and J by 4 bases. CDR3 length equals 14 residues. This CDR3 reads CASSWDREYNEQFF. The CDR3 DNA sequence: TGTGCCAGCAGTTGGGACAGGGAATACAATGAGCAGTTCTTC.

This sequence joins TRBV5-5 and TRBJ2-5; perhaps TRBD2 as D (7 bases). The germline V gene has CDR1 SGHKS and CDR2 YYEKEE (reference sequence). There are 15 residues in the CDR3. Trimming pared 0 bases from V and 4 bases from J, leaving 13 bases between. The CDR3: CASSLGPGGLETQYF. DNA for the CDR3: TGTGCCAGCAGCTTGGGTCCGGGGGGCTTAGAGACCCAGTACTTC.

V is TRBV7-2 and J is TRBJ2-1; a weak D match, TRBD2 (6 bases). Germline V lookup: CDR1 SGHTA, CDR2 FQGNSA. Trimming removed 2 bases from V and 9 bases from J, with 14 bases in between. The CDR3 totals 14 residues. The CDR3: CASSLQNAGREQFF. In DNA, the CDR3 is TGTGCCAGCAGCTTACAGAACGCGGGACGTGAGCAGTTCTTC.

V is TRBV30 and J is TRBJ2-5; D gene uncertain. CDR1 and CDR2 from the germline V gene are GTSNPN and SVGIG (reference sequence). Deletions cut 2 bases from V and 5 bases from J, with 6 bases between. The CDR3 loop spans 11 amino acids. The CDR3 DNA is TGTGCCTGGAGTCCCCGGGAGACCCAGTACTTC. Translation gives CAWSPRETQYF.